The present T cell receptor beta chain was sequenced within a study of CD8 T cells in Susac syndrome. This clonotype has only one observation. At one of its ends the junction is not consistent with the germline gene, which may arise from a read error. CD8+ and CD4+ T cells circulating in blood were sequenced for TCR beta. Negative isolation was applied to CD8+ and CD4+ T cells, and FACS enrichment was applied to TEMRA cells. Germline V gene lookup returns CDR1 LGHDT and CDR2 YNNKEL (reference sequence). The CDR3 runs to 14 residues. An input of roughly 0.5 to 1 ug of RNA was subjected to reverse transcription using random hexamers. Across 54 Vbeta and 13 Jbeta, immunoSEQ multiplex PCR amplified TCR beta CDR3. MiXCR, applied by TCRdb to the immunoSEQ multiplex PCR reads, yields one record per CDR3 protein. The data show about 250,000 distinct CDR3 sequences, roughly 93% seen once.

The sequence was obtained from a human donor with multiple sclerosis. This chain connects TRBV3-1 to TRBJ1-1, with 7 bases matching TRBD1. Sequencing was done on a sample of CD4+ T cells from PBMCs. The CDR3 loop is CASSQTGMNTEVFF. The CDR3 DNA reads TGTGCCAGCAGCCAGACAGGGATGAACACTGAAGTTTTCTTT. The whole variable domain, filled in from reference TRBV3-1 and TRBJ1-1, reads DTAVSQTPKYLVTQMGNDKSIKCEQNLGHDTMYWYKQDSKKFLKIMFSYNNKELIINETVPNRFSPKSPDKAHLNLHINSLELGDSAVYFCASSQTGMNTEVFFGQGTRLTVV.